The 5 T cell receptor beta chains below were found in one sample sequenced in a study of siplizumab effects on memory and regulatory T cells. The table came from immunoSEQ multiplex PCR; TCRdb's copy has only in-frame clones and leaves some out. The data hold some 100,000 clones, with approximately 90% observed a single time. Sequences were obtained from Tregs sorted from blood. All receptors derive from a human donor in good health.

The V and J genes are TRBV12-5 and TRBJ2-7, with D hard to call. CDR3 length equals 12 residues. The germline V gene has CDR1 LGHNT and CDR2 FRNRAP. V gave up 3 bases and J gave up 1 base, with 4 bases separating them. The CDR3 region has the DNA TGTGCTAGTGGTTTAGTATCCTACGAGCAGTACTTC. Protein: CASGLVSYEQYF.

The chain recombines TRBV12-5 with TRBJ2-6; 14 bases fit TRBD2. Germline trimming cut 3 bases from V and 0 bases from J; bases unmatched to any gene: 19. The CDR3 extends over 24 amino acids. Looked up from germline, CDR1 is LGHNT and CDR2 is FRNRAP. The CDR3 region has the DNA TGTGCTAGTGGTTTTGTTGCCGTCAGACTAGCGGGAGGGCCTACCGTCTCTGGGGCCAACGTCCTGACTTTC. Its protein product is CASGFVAVRLAGGPTVSGANVLTF.

The J gene is TRBJ2-7, the V gene TRBV4-1; 9 bases are shared with TRBD2. After removal of 2 bases from V and 5 bases from J, the junction contained 16 bases not matched to a gene. The CDR3 spans 18 residues. The V gene's germline CDR1 is MGHRA and CDR2 YSYEKL. The CDR3 reads CASSQPLGVAGVPNEQYF. The CDR3 DNA follows: TGCGCCAGCAGCCAACCCTTGGGAGTAGCGGGAGTCCCCAACGAGCAGTACTTC.

The chain couples TRBV7-2 to TRBJ2-1, with unresolved D. Germline loops: CDR1 SGHTA, CDR2 FQGNSA. Trimming cost V 0 bases and J 1 base, with 4 bases left between them. This CDR3 region has 14 residues. CDR3 sequence: CASSLAVSYNEQFF. The CDR3 bases are TGTGCCAGCAGCTTAGCGGTTTCCTACAATGAGCAGTTCTTC. The variable domain in full, completed from reference TRBV7-2 and TRBJ2-1, reads GAGVSQSPSNKVTEKGKDVELRCDPISGHTALYWYRQSLGQGLEFLIYFQGNSAPDKSGLPSDRFSAERTGGSVSTLTIQRTQQEDSAVYLCASSLAVSYNEQFFGPGTRLTVL.

J is TRBJ2-7 and V is TRBV5-1, with 9 bases lining up with TRBD2. Trimming at V came to 0 bases and at J to 5 bases, leaving 6 bases not matched to a gene. Germline assignment: CDR1 SGHRS and CDR2 YFSETQ. The CDR3 length is 15 residues. CDR3 DNA: TGCGCCAGCAGCTTGGCGGCGGGAGGGCCCCACGAGCAGTACTTC. It codes for CASSLAAGGPHEQYF.